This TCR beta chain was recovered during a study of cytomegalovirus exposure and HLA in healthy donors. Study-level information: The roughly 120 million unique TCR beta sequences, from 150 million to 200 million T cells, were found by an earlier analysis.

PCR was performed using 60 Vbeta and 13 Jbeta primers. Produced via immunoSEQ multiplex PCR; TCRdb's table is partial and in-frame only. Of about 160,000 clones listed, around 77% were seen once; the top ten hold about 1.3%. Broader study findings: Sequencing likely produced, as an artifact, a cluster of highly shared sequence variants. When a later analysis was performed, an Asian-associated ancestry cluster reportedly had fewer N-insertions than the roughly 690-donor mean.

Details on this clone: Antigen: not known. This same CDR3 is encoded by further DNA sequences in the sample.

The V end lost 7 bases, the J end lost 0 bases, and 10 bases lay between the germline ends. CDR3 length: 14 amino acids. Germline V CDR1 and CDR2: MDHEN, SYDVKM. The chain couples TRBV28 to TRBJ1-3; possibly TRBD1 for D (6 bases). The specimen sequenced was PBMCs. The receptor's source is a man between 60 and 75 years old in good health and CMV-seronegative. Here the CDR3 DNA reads TGTGCCAGCACCCAGGGGAGCTCTGGAAACACCATATATTTT. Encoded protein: CASTQGSSGNTIYF.